Below, 16 T cell receptor beta chains from the same sample are listed, as sequenced in a study of human T cells and chemical hapten exposure. TCRdb reprocessed the RACE reads with MiXCR, giving one entry per CDR3 protein. There are some 380,000 distinct CDR3 sequences in the sample; approximately 4.4% occur only once, and 2% to 2.5% lies in the top ten. This sample's time point: patch test 1, 2 weeks after DPC sensitization. The treatment denotes: therapeutic diphenylcyclopropenone sensitization with weekly scalp DPC. The sequences come from whole blood, collected in connection with sensitization to the hapten diphenylcyclopropenone (DPC). The receptors here all came from a woman in her 50s with alopecia areata. Some clones in this sample may be carry-over from other donors' samples.

This clonotype has ten or more counts. Here the CDR3 reads CASSAEGNQPQHF. The CDR3 DNA sequence: TGTGCCAGCAGTGCCGAGGGCAATCAGCCCCAGCATTTT. The chain recombines TRBV6-4 with TRBJ1-5; D is uncertain. CDR3 size: 13 residues. V was pared by 4 bases and J by 2 bases, with 6 bases between. Germline-derived CDR1 and CDR2 are MRHNA and SNTAGT.

This clonotype has a count of ten or more. The chain links TRBV7-9 to TRBJ2-7, with a weak D call TRBD2 (5 bases). Germline loops: CDR1 SEHNR, CDR2 FQNEAQ (reference sequence). This CDR3 spans 14 amino acids. Trimming cost V 3 bases and J 2 bases, with 11 bases left between them. The CDR3 sequence is CASSLDSPAYEQYF. The DNA of the CDR3 is TGTGCCAGCAGCTTGGACTCTCCGGCCTACGAGCAGTACTTC.

The chain combines TRBV29-1 with TRBJ2-2; D is possibly TRBD2 (6 bases). V gave up 0 bases and J gave up 6 bases, with 11 bases separating them. The CDR3 is made up of 14 amino acids. Germline V CDR1 and CDR2: SQVTM, ANQGSEA. CDR3 coding DNA: TGCAGCGTTGAAGATCCGGAGGGAGCCGGGGAGCTGTTTTTT. This sequence encodes CSVEDPEGAGELFF.

The sample holds many counts of this clonotype. The chain joins TRBV7-2 to TRBJ2-1; 9 positions match TRBD1. Losses at the gene ends were 4 bases for V and 10 bases for J; bases not matched to a gene: 11. The CDR3 has 15 amino acids. Germline assignment: CDR1 SGHTA and CDR2 FQGNSA. The CDR3 region is CASSSMGQGPNEQFF. CDR3 sequence (DNA): TGTGCCAGCAGCTCGATGGGACAGGGACCTAACGAGCAGTTCTTC.

This clonotype was observed many times. This chain links TRBV11-2 with TRBJ1-1; tentative D call: TRBD1 (5 bases). This CDR3 region has 15 residues. From germline, CDR1 is SGHAT and CDR2 FQNNGV. The V end lost 0 bases, the J end lost 2 bases, and 10 bases lay between the germline ends. CDR3 amino acids: CASSLDRTRNTEAFF. CDR3 sequence (DNA): TGTGCCAGCAGCTTAGATCGGACAAGAAACACTGAAGCTTTCTTT.

This clonotype appeared many times. This rearrangement joins TRBV29-1 to TRBJ1-2; D possibly corresponds to TRBD1 (5 bases). This CDR3 contains 12 residues. V gave up 5 bases and J gave up 6 bases, with 13 bases separating them. Germline CDR1 is SQVTM and CDR2 is ANQGSEA. CDR3 bases: TGCAGCGTTCTTGGCAGGGAAGATGGCTACACCTTC. It codes for CSVLGREDGYTF. Full variable domain (outside the CDR3, taken from reference TRBV29-1 and TRBJ1-2): SAVISQKPSRDICQRGTSLTIQCQVDSQVTMMFWYRQQPGQSLTLIATANQGSEATYESGFVIDKFPISRPNLTFSTLTVSNMSPEDSSIYLCSVLGREDGYTFGSGTRLTVV.

This clonotype has at least ten counts. V usage is TRBV28 and J usage is TRBJ2-1, with a possible D match to TRBD2 (5 bases). CDR3 length: 13 residues. The V gene lost 7 bases and the J gene lost 7 bases, with 14 bases spanning the gap. Germline assignment: CDR1 MDHEN and CDR2 SYDVKM. CDR3 in amino acids: CASTGSRRNEQFF. The CDR3 DNA follows: TGTGCCAGCACGGGGAGCCGCAGGAATGAGCAGTTCTTC.

This clonotype was seen repeatedly, ten times or more. The CDR3, as DNA: TGTGCCAGCAGCTTTCCCTCACAGGGTCCGTTCTACGAGCAGTACTTC. Translating gives CASSFPSQGPFYEQYF. This chain links TRBV28 with TRBJ2-7, with D possibly matching TRBD1 (6 bases). V lost 6 bases and J 3 bases, leaving 21 bases between the germline ends. The CDR3 totals 16 residues. The V gene's germline CDR1 is MDHEN and CDR2 SYDVKM.

The sample holds many counts of this clonotype. The V and J genes are TRBV29-1 and TRBJ2-6, with a possible D match to TRBD2 (6 bases). Germline V gives CDR1 SQVTM, CDR2 ANQGSEA. The CDR3 covers 16 residues. V lost 4 bases, J lost 4 bases, and 17 bases lay in between. CDR3 amino acids: CSVGPWGELGANVLTF. The CDR3 nucleotides are TGCAGCGTTGGGCCCTGGGGGGAACTGGGGGCCAACGTCCTGACTTTC.

At least ten counts were recorded for this clonotype. The rearrangement uses TRBV18 and TRBJ2-3; 14 bases map to TRBD2. Germline loops: CDR1 KGHSH, CDR2 LQKENI. Unmatched junction bases numbered 4, after V lost 6 bases and J lost 2 bases. This CDR3 contains 16 residues. The CDR3 DNA sequence: TGTGCCAGCTCCCTGGGACTAGCGGGGGACACAGATACGCAGTATTTT. Protein sequence: CASSLGLAGDTDTQYF.

This clonotype was recorded at least ten times. The chain carries TRBV5-1 and TRBJ1-4; the D is unclear. The CDR3 has 14 amino acids. With 5 bases removed from V and 4 bases from J, the gap between germline ends came to 12 bases. Germline loops: CDR1 SGHRS, CDR2 YFSETQ. CDR3 residues: CASSFGGINEKLFF. CDR3 in DNA: TGCGCCAGCAGTTTCGGTGGGATTAATGAAAAACTGTTTTTT.

This clonotype came up many times. The CDR3 DNA reads TGTGCCATCCACTACGAGCAGTACTTC. Translation: CAIHYEQYF. This chain joins TRBV3-1 and TRBJ2-7, with D uncertain. The germline V gene has CDR1 LGHDT and CDR2 YNNKEL (reference sequence). The germline V and J ends were trimmed by 10 bases and 3 bases, with 4 bases remaining between them. This CDR3 comprises 9 residues.

This clonotype was counted at least ten times. The V call is TRBV12-3 or TRBV12-4, the J call TRBJ1-2; D uncertain. Trimming removed 6 bases at V and 4 bases at J, with 9 bases between. The CDR3 sequence is 12 residues long. For the CDR3, the DNA is TGTGCCAGCAGCCCGGGCCCCTATGGCTACACCTTC. Translating it yields CASSPGPYGYTF.

This clonotype was seen many times. This chain uses TRBV7-9 with TRBJ2-7, with D tentatively TRBD2 (6 bases). Per germline, CDR1 SEHNR and CDR2 FQNEAQ (reference sequence). The CDR3 has 13 amino acids. The ends were cut back, 5 bases at V and 4 bases at J, with 12 bases in the middle. The CDR3 is CASSAGGEYEQYF. Written as DNA, the CDR3 is TGTGCCAGCAGCGCCGGAGGGGAATACGAGCAGTACTTC.

The chain employs TRBV6-2 or TRBV6-3 and TRBJ2-1; no firm D call. Per germline, CDR1 MNHEY and CDR2 SVGEGT. V was clipped by 6 bases and J by 1 base, with 13 bases between them. This CDR3 has 15 amino acids. The CDR3 sequence is CASRKQRFSYNEQFF. CDR3 bases: TGTGCCAGCAGAAAACAGCGATTTTCCTACAATGAGCAGTTCTTC.

This clonotype has a count of ten or more. The rearrangement links TRBV27 to TRBJ2-5; tentatively, D is TRBD1 (5 bases). Trimming stripped 6 bases from V and 4 bases from J, with 12 bases between. The CDR3 runs 13 residues. In germline, CDR1 is MNHEY, CDR2 SMNVEV (reference sequence). CDR3 DNA sequence: TGTGCCAGCAGCCACGGACACCTAGAGACCCAGTACTTC. Translated: CASSHGHLETQYF.